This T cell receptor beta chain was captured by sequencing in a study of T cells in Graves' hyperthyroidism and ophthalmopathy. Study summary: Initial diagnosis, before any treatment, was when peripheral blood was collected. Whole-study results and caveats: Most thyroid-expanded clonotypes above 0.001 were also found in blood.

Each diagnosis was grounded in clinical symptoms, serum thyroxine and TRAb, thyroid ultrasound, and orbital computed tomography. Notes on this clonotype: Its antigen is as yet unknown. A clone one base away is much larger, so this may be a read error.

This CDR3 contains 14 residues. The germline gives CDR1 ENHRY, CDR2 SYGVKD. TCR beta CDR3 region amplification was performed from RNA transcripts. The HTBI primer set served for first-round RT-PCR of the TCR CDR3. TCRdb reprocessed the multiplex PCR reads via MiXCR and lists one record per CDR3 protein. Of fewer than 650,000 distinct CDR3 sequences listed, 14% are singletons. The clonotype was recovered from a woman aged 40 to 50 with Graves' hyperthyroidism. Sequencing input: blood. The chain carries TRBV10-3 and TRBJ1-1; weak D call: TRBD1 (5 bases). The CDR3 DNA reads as TGTGCCATCAGTGTGGCAGGGATGAACGCTGAAGCTTTCTTT. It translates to CAISVAGMNAEAFF.